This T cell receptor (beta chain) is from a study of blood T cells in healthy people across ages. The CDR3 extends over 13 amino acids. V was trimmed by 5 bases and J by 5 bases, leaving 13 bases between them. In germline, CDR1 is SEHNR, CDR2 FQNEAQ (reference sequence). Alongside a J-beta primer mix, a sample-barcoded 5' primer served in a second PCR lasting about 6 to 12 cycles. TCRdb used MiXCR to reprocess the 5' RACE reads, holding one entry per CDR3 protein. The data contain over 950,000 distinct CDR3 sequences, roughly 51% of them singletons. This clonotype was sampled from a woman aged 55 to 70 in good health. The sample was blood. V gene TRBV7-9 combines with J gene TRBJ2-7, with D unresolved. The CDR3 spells CASSTDNTHEQYF. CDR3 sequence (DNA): TGTGCCAGCAGCACAGACAACACCCACGAGCAGTACTTC.